Described below is a single T cell receptor beta chain sequence and its context. This sample was included in a study of blood T cell repertoires in COVID-19. Study summary: The origin of the acute and convalescent COVID-19 samples was the United States, Italy and Spain. Sources were T cells, B-cell-depleted T cells, or PBMCs; the material itself was cDNA or gDNA.

In the authors' workflow: Reference gene primers were amplified, and this amplification served to estimate nucleated cell counts. Repertoires were generated with immunoSEQ multiplex PCR, while TCRdb's copy carries only in-frame clones and drops some. V and J calls and clone size are given by that table; D and trimming were obtained from the DNA. The table records approximately 170,000 clones, about 83% of them present only once. The source material was peripheral blood. The TCR comes from a man between 65 and 80 years old who had recovered from COVID-19.

The CDR3 sequence is CASRPRGGAGELFF. Here the CDR3 DNA reads TGTGCCAGCAGGCCCAGAGGGGGTGCAGGGGAGCTGTTTTTT. This rearrangement joins TRBV13 to TRBJ2-2; possible D gene TRBD1, 6 bases. Trimming cost V 6 bases and J 8 bases, with 16 bases left between them. The germline V gene encodes CDR1 PRHDT and CDR2 FYEKMQ (reference sequence). There are 14 residues in the CDR3.